This record concerns one T cell receptor (beta chain) sequence. As to treatment: some 19 received Ad26.COV2.S at low or high dose, single or two shots; about 5 received placebo; per-sample allocation not given. On day 63 after the first injection, vaccine and placebo recipients gave samples. This sample is drawn from a study of Ad26.COV2.S vaccination and SARS-CoV-2 variants. The repertoire was sequenced with immunoSEQ multiplex PCR; TCRdb's copy has only in-frame clones and lacks some. The sample consists of around 340,000 clones, about 88% of them appearing once. CDR3 length equals 9 residues. Trimming took 4 bases from V and 10 from J, leaving 7 bases between them. Germline V gives CDR1 SQVTM, CDR2 ANQGSEA.

This TCR derives from a person aged 18-60 years who received the Ad26.COV2.S COVID-19 vaccine or a placebo. The input for sequencing was peripheral blood, taken in a trial of Ad26.COV2.S vaccine versus placebo. The chain is built from TRBV29-1 and TRBJ1-1; D is unclear. The CDR3: CSVGVGAFF. CDR3 DNA: TGCAGCGTTGGAGTCGGAGCTTTCTTT.